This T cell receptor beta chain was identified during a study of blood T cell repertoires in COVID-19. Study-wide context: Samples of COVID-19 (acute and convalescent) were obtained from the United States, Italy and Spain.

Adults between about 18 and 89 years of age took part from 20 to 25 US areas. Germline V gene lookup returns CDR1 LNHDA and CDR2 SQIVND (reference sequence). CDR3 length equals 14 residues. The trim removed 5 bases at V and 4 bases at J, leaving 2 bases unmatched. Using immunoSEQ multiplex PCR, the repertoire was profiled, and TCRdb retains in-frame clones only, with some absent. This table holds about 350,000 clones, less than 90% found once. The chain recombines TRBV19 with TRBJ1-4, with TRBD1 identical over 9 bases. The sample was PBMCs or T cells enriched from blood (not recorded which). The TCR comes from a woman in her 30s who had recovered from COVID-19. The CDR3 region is CASSSTGGNEKLFF. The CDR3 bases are TGTGCCAGTAGTTCGACAGGGGGTAATGAAAAACTGTTTTTT.